This TCR beta chain is drawn from a study of tumour-infiltrating T cells in Burkitt lymphoma. The wider study: The Burkitt lymphoma cohort spanned all epidemiological subtypes.

Trimming pared 5 bases from V and 1 base from J, leaving 11 bases between. The CDR3 sequence is 14 residues long. The germline CDR1 and CDR2 sequences are SGHTA and FQGNSA. In the case of this clone: This same CDR3 is encoded by further DNA sequences in the sample.

Repertoires were generated with immunoSEQ multiplex PCR, while TCRdb's copy carries only in-frame clones and drops some. The sample lists some 1,500 clones; just over 40% were seen once. Material: tumor tissue. The rearrangement uses TRBV7-2 and TRBJ2-5; a weak D match, TRBD1 (5 bases). This sequence was found in a human donor with Burkitt lymphoma. The CDR3, as DNA: TGTGCCAGCAGCCCCACAGGAATCCAAGAGACCCAGTACTTC. This codes for CASSPTGIQETQYF. Drawing the rest from reference TRBV7-2 and TRBJ2-5, the complete variable domain is GAGVSQSPSNKVTEKGKDVELRCDPISGHTALYWYRQSLGQGLEFLIYFQGNSAPDKSGLPSDRFSAERTGGSVSTLTIQRTQQEDSAVYLCASSPTGIQETQYFGPGTRLLVL.